The clone carrying this TCR beta chain was seen only once. These data are taken from a study of long-term antiretroviral therapy in people with HIV. There are 19 residues in the CDR3. From germline, CDR1 is GTSNPN and CDR2 SVGIG (reference sequence). Germline trimming cut 4 bases from V and 3 bases from J; bases unmatched to any gene: 13. Sequencing relied on immunoSEQ assay v3.0, run at survey level. Only in-frame clones appear in the TCRdb table, and some are missing; sequencing was by immunoSEQ multiplex PCR. The profile shows approximately 35,000 clones, approximately 80% of them singletons. Participants with HIV, all of them, were treated in the United States.

V gene TRBV30 combines with J gene TRBJ2-3, with 16 bases aligning to TRBD2. This specimen consisted of unsorted PBMCs, obtained 3.1 years after starting antiretroviral therapy. This TCR came from a woman in her forties or fifties with HIV. The CDR3 loop is CAWKGTSGGAVKLTDTQYF. The CDR3 bases are TGTGCCTGGAAAGGGACTAGCGGGGGGGCCGTGAAGTTGACAGATACGCAGTATTTT. Complete variable domain (other parts from reference TRBV30 and TRBJ2-3): SQTIHQWPATLVQPVGSPLSLECTVEGTSNPNLYWYRQAAGRGLQLLFYSVGIGQISSEVPQNLSASRPQDRQFILSSKKLLLSDSGFYLCAWKGTSGGAVKLTDTQYFGPGTRLTVL.